The clone carrying this T cell receptor beta chain came up a few times. The sample comes from a study of T-cell memory formation after mild COVID-19. TCRdb used MiXCR to reprocess the 5' RACE reads, holding one entry per CDR3 protein. The repertoire has about 47,000 distinct CDR3 sequences, 8% to 10% of them found once; the top ten carry about an eighth. The CDR3 spans 14 residues. Germline loops: CDR1 DFQATT, CDR2 SNEGSKA (reference sequence). The V and J ends lost 0 bases and 8 bases, in that order; junction bases with no gene match: 7. This TCR came from an adult woman who had mild COVID-19 (a few samples of this study predate the infection). Cell type and time point are not known. The material sequenced was PBMCs or a T cell subset sorted from them (not recorded which). The chain employs TRBV20-1 and TRBJ1-2, with TRBD1 matching over 9 bases. The CDR3 spells CSARDGTGRDGYTF. Here the CDR3 DNA reads TGCAGTGCTAGAGATGGGACAGGGAGAGACGGCTACACCTTC.